This T cell receptor beta chain was identified in a study of T cells in Graves' hyperthyroidism and ophthalmopathy. Study summary: Staff took peripheral blood when the initial diagnosis was made, before any treatment began.

Researchers amplified the TCR beta CDR3 regions from RNA transcripts. HTBI primers drove first-round RT-PCR of the TCR CDR3. TCRdb fed the multiplex PCR reads into MiXCR, producing one record per CDR3 protein. The top ten hold approximately 7.4% of the sample, which has about 560,000 distinct CDR3 sequences, approximately 14% seen once. The germline gives CDR1 SEHNR, CDR2 FQNEAQ (reference sequence). V was trimmed by 3 bases and J by 2 bases, leaving 6 bases between them. The CDR3 sequence is 13 residues long. The source of this sequence is a woman aged 25-40 years with Graves' hyperthyroidism. The V and J genes are TRBV7-9 and TRBJ2-3; D is unresolved. Sequenced sample: blood. DNA for the CDR3: TGTGCCAGCAGCTTCCCAGCCACAGATACGCAGTATTTT. Its protein is CASSFPATDTQYF.